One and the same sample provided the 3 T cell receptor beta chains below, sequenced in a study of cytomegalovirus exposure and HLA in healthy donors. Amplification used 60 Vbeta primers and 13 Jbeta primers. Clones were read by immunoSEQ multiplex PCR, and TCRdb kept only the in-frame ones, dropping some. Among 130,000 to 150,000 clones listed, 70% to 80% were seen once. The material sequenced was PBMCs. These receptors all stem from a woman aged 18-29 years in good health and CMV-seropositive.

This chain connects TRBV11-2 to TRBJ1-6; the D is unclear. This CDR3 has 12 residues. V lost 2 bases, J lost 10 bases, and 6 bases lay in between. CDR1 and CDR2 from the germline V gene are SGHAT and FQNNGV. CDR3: CASSLSRSPLHF. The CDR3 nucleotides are TGTGCCAGCAGCTTAAGTCGGTCACCCCTCCACTTT.

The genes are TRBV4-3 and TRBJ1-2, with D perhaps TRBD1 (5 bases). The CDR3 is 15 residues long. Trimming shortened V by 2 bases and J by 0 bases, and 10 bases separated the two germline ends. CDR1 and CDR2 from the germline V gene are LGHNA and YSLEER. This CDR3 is CASSQSRQTNYGYTF. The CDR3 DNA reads TGCGCCAGCAGCCAATCCCGACAGACTAACTATGGCTACACCTTC.

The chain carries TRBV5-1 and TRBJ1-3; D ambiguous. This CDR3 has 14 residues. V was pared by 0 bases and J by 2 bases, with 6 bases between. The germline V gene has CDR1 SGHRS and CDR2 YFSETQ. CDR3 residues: CASSLGQTGNTIYF. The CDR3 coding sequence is TGCGCCAGCAGCTTGGGGCAAACTGGAAACACCATATATTTT.